This entry is about one T cell receptor beta chain. The data belong to a study of blood T cell repertoires in COVID-19. Clones were read by immunoSEQ multiplex PCR, and TCRdb kept only the in-frame ones, dropping some. The table has approximately 77,000 clones, 70% to 90% seen once. Germline CDR1 is ENHRY and CDR2 is SYGVKD. The CDR3 totals 16 residues. V dropped 0 bases and J dropped 5; count of bases not matched to a gene: 3. This sequence joins TRBV10-3 and TRBJ1-5; 11 bases line up with TRBD1. Specimen: peripheral blood. This receptor was identified in a woman aged 60 to 75 with acute or convalescent COVID-19. The CDR3 sequence: CAISESRTGGDQPQHF. In nucleotides, the CDR3 is TGTGCCATCAGTGAGTCCCGGACAGGGGGCGATCAGCCCCAGCATTTT.